A single sample gave rise to the 8 T cell receptor beta chains below, sequenced in a study of CD8 T cells in ankylosing spondylitis. TCRdb re-analysed the 5' RACE reads in MiXCR, keeping a single row per CDR3 protein. Of 250,000 to 350,000 distinct CDR3 sequences in the sample, around 20% are singletons; the top ten hold 3.5%. Sequenced material: blood, either unsorted or a sorted T cell fraction (not recorded which). Receptor source: a female donor with ankylosing spondylitis or in good health (not recorded which).

The rearrangement links TRBV7-2 to TRBJ2-6; D call uncertain. The CDR3 sequence is 13 residues long. The V gene's germline CDR1 is SGHTA and CDR2 FQGNSA. V was clipped by 5 bases and J by 4 bases, with 6 bases between them. In DNA, the CDR3 is TGTGCCAGCAGCCCTTTAGGGGCCAACGTCCTGACTTTC. It codes for CASSPLGANVLTF. Together with reference TRBV7-2 and TRBJ2-6, the CDR3 gives the full variable domain: GAGVSQSPSNKVTEKGKDVELRCDPISGHTALYWYRQSLGQGLEFLIYFQGNSAPDKSGLPSDRFSAERTGGSVSTLTIQRTQQEDSAVYLCASSPLGANVLTFGAGSRLTVL.

The table lists this clonotype with many counts. This chain uses TRBV20-1 with TRBJ2-1; 7 bases are shared with TRBD2. The V gene end was trimmed by 6 bases and the J gene end by 6 bases; junction bases not matched to a gene: 8. The germline V gene has CDR1 DFQATT and CDR2 SNEGSKA (reference sequence). This CDR3 region has 13 residues. CDR3 sequence: CSARRGIGNEQFF. CDR3 DNA sequence: TGCAGTGCCCGGCGGGGGATCGGCAATGAGCAGTTCTTC.

The rearrangement joins TRBV20-1 to TRBJ1-5, with D tentatively TRBD1 (5 bases). Trimming took 6 bases from V and 3 from J, leaving 12 bases between them. The CDR3 runs to 13 residues. In germline, CDR1 is DFQATT, CDR2 SNEGSKA (reference sequence). The CDR3 here is CSARRGYNQPQHF. The DNA of the CDR3 is TGCAGTGCCCGGCGGGGCTACAATCAGCCCCAGCATTTT.

The chain links TRBV20-1 to TRBJ2-3; D is tentatively TRBD1 or TRBD2 (6 bases each). Germline lookup yields CDR1 DFQATT and CDR2 SNEGSKA (reference sequence). The CDR3 loop spans 15 amino acids. V was trimmed by 6 bases and J by 1 base, leaving 17 bases between them. The CDR3 DNA reads TGCAGTGCCTCCGCTTCGGGGGCCCGCACAGATACGCAGTATTTT. Amino acids: CSASASGARTDTQYF.

This clonotype was observed a few times. The rearrangement joins TRBV4-1 to TRBJ1-1; possible D gene TRBD1, 5 bases. This CDR3 region has 15 residues. Germline V CDR1 and CDR2: MGHRA, YSYEKL. V lost 4 bases and J 6 bases, leaving 18 bases between the germline ends. CDR3 nucleotide sequence: TGCGCCAGCAGCCCCCCAGGGCGACCGGTCCCTGAAGCTTTCTTT. Translating gives CASSPPGRPVPEAFF.

The chain has TRBV10-1 and TRBJ2-7; D may match TRBD1 or TRBD2 (6 bases each). The germline V gene has CDR1 WNHNN and CDR2 SYGVQD (reference sequence). V was cut by 2 bases and J by 9 bases, with 8 bases left in between. This CDR3 has 11 amino acids. Written as DNA, the CDR3 is TGCGCCAGCAGTGAGGGGGGGCGGCAGTACTTC. Translation: CASSEGGRQYF.

This clonotype was picked up one time. The V call is TRBV30, the J call TRBJ1-1; perhaps TRBD1 as D (6 bases). The germline gives CDR1 GTSNPN, CDR2 SVGIG (reference sequence). The V gene lost 4 bases and the J gene lost 2 bases, with 20 bases spanning the gap. CDR3 length: 16 amino acids. The CDR3 DNA reads as TGTGCCTGGAATCCGGGCAGGGGCTTTAGAAACACTGAAGCTTTCTTT. Protein sequence: CAWNPGRGFRNTEAFF. The variable domain in full, with the rest retrieved from reference TRBV30 and TRBJ1-1, is SQTIHQWPATLVQPVGSPLSLECTVEGTSNPNLYWYRQAAGRGLQLLFYSVGIGQISSEVPQNLSASRPQDRQFILSSKKLLLSDSGFYLCAWNPGRGFRNTEAFFGQGTRLTVV.

This clonotype was recorded once. V and J are TRBV10-3 and TRBJ1-5, with a tentative D call TRBD1 (5 bases). This CDR3 has 13 amino acids. V shed 11 bases and J shed 6 bases, with 17 bases lying between them. Germline CDR1 reads ENHRY; CDR2 reads SYGVKD. The CDR3: CAAAGGGSQPQHF. CDR3 in DNA: TGTGCCGCCGCCGGTGGGGGGAGTCAGCCCCAGCATTTT.